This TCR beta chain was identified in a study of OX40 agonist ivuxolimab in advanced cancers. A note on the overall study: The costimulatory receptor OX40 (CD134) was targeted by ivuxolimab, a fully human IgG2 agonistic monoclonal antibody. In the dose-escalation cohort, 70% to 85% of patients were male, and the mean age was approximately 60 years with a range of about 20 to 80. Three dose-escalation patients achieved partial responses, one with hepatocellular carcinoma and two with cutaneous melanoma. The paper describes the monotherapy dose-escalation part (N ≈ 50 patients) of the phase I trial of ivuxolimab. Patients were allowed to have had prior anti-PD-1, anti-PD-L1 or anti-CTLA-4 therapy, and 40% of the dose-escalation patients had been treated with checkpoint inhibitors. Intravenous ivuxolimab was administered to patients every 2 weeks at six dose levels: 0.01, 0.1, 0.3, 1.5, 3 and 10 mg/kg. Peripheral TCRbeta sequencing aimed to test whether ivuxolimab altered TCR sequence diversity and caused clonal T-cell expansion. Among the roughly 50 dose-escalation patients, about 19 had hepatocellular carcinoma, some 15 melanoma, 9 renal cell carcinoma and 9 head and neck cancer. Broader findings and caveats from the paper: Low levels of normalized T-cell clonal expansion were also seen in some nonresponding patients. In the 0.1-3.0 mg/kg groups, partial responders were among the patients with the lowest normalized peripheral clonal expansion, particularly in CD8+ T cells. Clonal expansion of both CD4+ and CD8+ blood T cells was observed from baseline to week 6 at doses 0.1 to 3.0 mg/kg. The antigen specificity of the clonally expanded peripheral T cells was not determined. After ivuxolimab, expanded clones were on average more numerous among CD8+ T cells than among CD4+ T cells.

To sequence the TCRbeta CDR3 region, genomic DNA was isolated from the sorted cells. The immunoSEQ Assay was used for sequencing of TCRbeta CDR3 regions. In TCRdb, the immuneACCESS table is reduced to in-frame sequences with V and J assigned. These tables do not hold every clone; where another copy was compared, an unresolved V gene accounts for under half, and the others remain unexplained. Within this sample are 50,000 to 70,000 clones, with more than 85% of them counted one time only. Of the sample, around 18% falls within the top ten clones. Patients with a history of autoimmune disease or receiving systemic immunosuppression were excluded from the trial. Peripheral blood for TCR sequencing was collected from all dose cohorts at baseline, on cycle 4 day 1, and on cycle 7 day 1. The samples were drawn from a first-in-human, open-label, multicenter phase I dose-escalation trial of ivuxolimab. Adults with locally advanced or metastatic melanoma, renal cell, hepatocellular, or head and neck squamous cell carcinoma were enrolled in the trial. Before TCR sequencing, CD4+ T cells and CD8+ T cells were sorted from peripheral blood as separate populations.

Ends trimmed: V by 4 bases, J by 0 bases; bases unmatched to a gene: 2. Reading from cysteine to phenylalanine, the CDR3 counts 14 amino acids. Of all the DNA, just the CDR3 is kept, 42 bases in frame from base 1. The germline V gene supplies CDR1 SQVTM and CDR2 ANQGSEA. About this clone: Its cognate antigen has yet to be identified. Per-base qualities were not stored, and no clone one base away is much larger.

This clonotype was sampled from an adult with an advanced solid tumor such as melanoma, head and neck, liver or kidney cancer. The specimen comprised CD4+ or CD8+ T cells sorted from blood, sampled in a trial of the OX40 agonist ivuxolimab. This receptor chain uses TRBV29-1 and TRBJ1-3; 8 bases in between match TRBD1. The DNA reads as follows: TGCAGCGTTGTCGGGACAGGCTCTGGAAACACCATATATTTT. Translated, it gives CSVVGTGSGNTIYF.